This T cell receptor (beta chain) was captured in a study of response to subunit inactivated influenza vaccine. Study-wide points: There was a suggestion from the authors that each seasonal influenza vaccination recruits few new T cells.

Trimming removed 3 bases at V and 10 bases at J, with 15 bases between. The CDR3 covers 14 residues. On this clonotype: Its matching antigen is unknown.

TCRdb reanalysed the RT-PCR reads using MiXCR and keeps one entry per CDR3 protein. The sample holds almost 250,000 distinct CDR3 sequences, 12% seen once. V usage is TRBV12-3 or TRBV12-4 and J usage is TRBJ1-4, with a weak D call TRBD1 (6 bases). The clonotype was recovered from a man between 50 and 59 years old who received an inactivated influenza vaccine. The source material was non-naive T cells sorted from PBMCs, sampled approximately 15 days before vaccination. The CDR3 is CASSFPGQSGKLFF. In nucleotides, the CDR3 is TGTGCCAGCAGTTTCCCCGGACAGAGTGGAAAACTGTTTTTT.